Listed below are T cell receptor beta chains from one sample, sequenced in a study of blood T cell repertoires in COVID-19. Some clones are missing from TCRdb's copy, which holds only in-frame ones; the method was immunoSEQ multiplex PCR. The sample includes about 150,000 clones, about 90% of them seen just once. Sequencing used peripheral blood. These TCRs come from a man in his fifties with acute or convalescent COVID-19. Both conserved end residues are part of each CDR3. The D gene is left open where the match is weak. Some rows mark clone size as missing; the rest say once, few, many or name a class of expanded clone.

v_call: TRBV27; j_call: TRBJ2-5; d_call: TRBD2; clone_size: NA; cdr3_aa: CASSFLGLAGAQETQYF; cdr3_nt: TGTGCCAGCAGTTTCTTGGGGCTAGCGGGGGCCCAAGAGACCCAGTACTTC
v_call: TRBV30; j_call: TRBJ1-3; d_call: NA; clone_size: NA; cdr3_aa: CAWNQGGNTIYF; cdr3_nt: TGTGCCTGGAATCAGGGGGGAAACACCATATATTTT
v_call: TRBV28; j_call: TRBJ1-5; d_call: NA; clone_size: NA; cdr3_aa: CASSVSQPQHF; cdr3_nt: TGTGCCAGCAGCGTCAGTCAGCCCCAGCATTTT
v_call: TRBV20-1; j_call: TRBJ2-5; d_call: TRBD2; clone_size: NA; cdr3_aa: CSASRSRAGTSGSLGKTQYF; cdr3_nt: TGCAGTGCTAGTAGGTCTCGGGCCGGGACTAGCGGGAGCCTTGGTAAGACCCAGTACTTC
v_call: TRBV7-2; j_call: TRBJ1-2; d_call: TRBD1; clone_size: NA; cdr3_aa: CASSRDRGSYGYTF; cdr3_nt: TGTGCCAGCAGCCGGGACAGGGGTAGCTATGGCTACACCTTC
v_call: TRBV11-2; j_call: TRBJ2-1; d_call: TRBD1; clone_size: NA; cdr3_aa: CASSLVRTGGNEQFF; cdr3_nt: TGTGCCAGCAGCTTAGTACGGACAGGGGGCAATGAGCAGTTCTTC
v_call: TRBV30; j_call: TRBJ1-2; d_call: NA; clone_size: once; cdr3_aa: CAWRGGGSLYGYTF; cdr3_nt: TGTGCCTGGAGAGGGGGGGGATCCCTCTATGGCTACACCTTC
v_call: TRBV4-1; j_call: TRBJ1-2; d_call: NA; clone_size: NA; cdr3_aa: CASSIREGEVGSGYTF; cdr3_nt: TGCGCCAGCAGCATCAGGGAGGGGGAGGTTGGTAGTGGCTACACCTTC
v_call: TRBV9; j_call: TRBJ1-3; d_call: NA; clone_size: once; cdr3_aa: CASSVMGGADGNTIYF; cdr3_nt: TGTGCCAGCAGCGTAATGGGTGGGGCCGATGGAAACACCATATATTTT
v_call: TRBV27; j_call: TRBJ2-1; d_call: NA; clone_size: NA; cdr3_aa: CASSFGPGMGGSYNEQFF; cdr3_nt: TGTGCCAGCAGTTTTGGCCCCGGAATGGGGGGTTCCTACAATGAGCAGTTCTTC
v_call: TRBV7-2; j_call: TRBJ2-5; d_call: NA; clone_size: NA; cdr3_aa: CASSLAQGSGETQYF; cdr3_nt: TGTGCCAGCAGCTTAGCTCAGGGATCAGGGGAGACCCAGTACTTC
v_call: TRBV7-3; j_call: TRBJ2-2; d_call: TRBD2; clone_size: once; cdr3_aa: CASSPRTSGTGELFF; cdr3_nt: TGTGCCAGCAGCCCCCGGACTAGCGGCACCGGGGAGCTGTTTTTT
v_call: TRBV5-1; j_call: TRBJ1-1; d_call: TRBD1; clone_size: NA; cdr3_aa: CASSATGQGGTEAFF; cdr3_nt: TGCGCCAGCAGCGCCACGGGACAGGGAGGCACTGAAGCTTTCTTT
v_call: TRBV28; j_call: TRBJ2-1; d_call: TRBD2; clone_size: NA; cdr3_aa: CASSALLAGHYNEQFF; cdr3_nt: TGTGCCAGCAGTGCCCTACTAGCGGGTCATTACAATGAGCAGTTCTTC
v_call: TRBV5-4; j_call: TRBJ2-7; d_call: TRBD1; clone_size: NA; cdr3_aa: CASSSDRGLLDEQYF; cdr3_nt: TGTGCCAGCAGCTCGGACAGGGGACTGCTGGACGAGCAGTACTTC
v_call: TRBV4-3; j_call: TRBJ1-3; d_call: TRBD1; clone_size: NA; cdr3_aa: CASSQQTGAGNTIYF; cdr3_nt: TGCGCCAGCAGCCAGCAGACAGGGGCTGGAAACACCATATATTTT
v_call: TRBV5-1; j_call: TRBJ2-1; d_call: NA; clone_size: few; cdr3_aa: CASSLGDTHQFF; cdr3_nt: TGCGCCAGCAGTTTGGGGGACACTCATCAGTTCTTC
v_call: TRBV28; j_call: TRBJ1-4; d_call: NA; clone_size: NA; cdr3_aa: CASSYGAANEKLFF; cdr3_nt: TGTGCCAGCAGTTATGGGGCGGCTAATGAAAAACTGTTTTTT
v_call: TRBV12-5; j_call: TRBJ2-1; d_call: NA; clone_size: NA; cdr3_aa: CASGLGGTYNEQFF; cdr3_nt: TGTGCTAGTGGTTTGGGCGGGACGTACAATGAGCAGTTCTTC
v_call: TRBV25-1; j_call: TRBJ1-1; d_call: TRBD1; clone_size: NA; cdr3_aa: CASSESGQVGAFF; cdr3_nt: TGTGCCAGCAGTGAATCCGGACAGGTGGGAGCTTTCTTT
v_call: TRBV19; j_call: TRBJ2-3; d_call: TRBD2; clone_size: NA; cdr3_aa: CASSSGLAGGTPSTDTQYF; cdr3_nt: TGTGCCAGTAGTTCGGGACTAGCGGGGGGGACCCCTAGCACAGATACGCAGTATTTT
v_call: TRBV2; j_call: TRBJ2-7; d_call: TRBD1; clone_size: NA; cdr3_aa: CASSYVPGQAPREYEQYF; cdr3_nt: TGTGCCAGCAGTTATGTCCCGGGACAGGCGCCCCGGGAGTACGAGCAGTACTTC
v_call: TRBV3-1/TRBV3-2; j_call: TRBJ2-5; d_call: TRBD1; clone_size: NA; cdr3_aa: CASSQDRGQGNF; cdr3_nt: TGTGCCAGCAGCCAAGATCGAGGACAGGGTAACTTC
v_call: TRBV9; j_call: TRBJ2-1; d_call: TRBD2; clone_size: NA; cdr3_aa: CASSVGTSGNWGEQFF; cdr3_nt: TGTGCCAGCAGCGTAGGGACTAGCGGGAACTGGGGTGAGCAGTTCTTC
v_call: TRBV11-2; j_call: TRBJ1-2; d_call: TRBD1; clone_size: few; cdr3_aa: CASSSRGQTNYGYTF; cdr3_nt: TGTGCCAGCAGCTCCCGGGGACAGACTAACTATGGCTACACCTTC
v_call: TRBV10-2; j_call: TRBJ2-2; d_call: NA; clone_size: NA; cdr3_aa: CASRQGSNTGELFF; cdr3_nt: TGCGCCAGCAGACAGGGTTCGAACACCGGGGAGCTGTTTTTT
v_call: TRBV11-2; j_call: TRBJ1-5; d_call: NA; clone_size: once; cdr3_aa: CASSLDPGSNQPQHF; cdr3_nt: TGTGCCAGCAGCTTAGATCCAGGGAGCAATCAGCCCCAGCATTTT
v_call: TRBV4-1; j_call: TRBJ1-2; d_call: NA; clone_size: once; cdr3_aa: CASSQGLTVYGYTF; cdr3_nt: TGCGCCAGCAGCCAAGGTCTCACAGTTTATGGCTACACCTTC
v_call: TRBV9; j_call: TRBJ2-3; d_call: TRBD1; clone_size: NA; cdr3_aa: CASSARQGSDTQYF; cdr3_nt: TGTGCCAGCAGCGCCCGACAGGGGTCAGATACGCAGTATTTT
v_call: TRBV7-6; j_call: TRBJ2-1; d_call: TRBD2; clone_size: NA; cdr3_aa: CASSLASTSGGPYNEQFF; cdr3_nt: TGTGCCAGCAGCTTAGCTTCGACTAGCGGGGGCCCCTACAATGAGCAGTTCTTC
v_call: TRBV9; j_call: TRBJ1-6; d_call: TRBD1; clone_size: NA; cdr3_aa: CASSVGPRPDRRGSPLHF; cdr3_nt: TGTGCCAGCAGCGTAGGCCCCAGGCCGGACAGGCGGGGTTCACCCCTCCACTTT
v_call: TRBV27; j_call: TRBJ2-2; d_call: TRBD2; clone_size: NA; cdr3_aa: CASSFIGGEGELFF; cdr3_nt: TGTGCCAGCAGTTTCATTGGGGGGGAGGGGGAGCTGTTTTTT
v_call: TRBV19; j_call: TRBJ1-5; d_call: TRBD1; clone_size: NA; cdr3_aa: CASSPRDRQPQHF; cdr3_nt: TGTGCCAGTAGTCCCCGGGACAGACAGCCCCAGCATTTT
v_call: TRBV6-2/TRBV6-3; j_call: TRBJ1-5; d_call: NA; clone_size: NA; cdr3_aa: CASSYSSRGQIIWAQHF; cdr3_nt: TGTGCCAGCAGTTACTCGAGTCGGGGACAAATCATCTGGGCCCAGCATTTT
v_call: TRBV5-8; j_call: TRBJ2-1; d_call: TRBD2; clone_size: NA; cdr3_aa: CASSLRLSSGLKQFF; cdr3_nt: TGTGCCAGCAGCTTGCGTTTGTCTAGCGGACTAAAGCAGTTCTTC
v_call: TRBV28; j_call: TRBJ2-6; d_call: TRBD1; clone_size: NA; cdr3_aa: CASSSPWGQGAPGANVLTF; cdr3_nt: TGTGCCAGCAGCTCTCCTTGGGGACAGGGGGCGCCAGGGGCCAACGTCCTGACTTTC
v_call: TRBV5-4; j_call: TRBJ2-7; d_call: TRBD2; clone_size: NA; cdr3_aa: CASSPSGRAMYEQYF; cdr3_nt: TGTGCCAGCAGCCCCAGCGGGAGGGCTATGTACGAGCAGTACTTC
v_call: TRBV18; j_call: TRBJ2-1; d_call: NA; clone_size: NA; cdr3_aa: CASSPRVGSSYNEQFF; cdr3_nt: TGTGCCAGCTCACCACGCGTCGGGAGCTCCTACAATGAGCAGTTCTTC
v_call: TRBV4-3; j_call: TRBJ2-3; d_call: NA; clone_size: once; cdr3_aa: CASSHTLEQGLGPDTQYF; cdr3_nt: TGCGCCAGCAGCCACACTCTCGAACAGGGTCTGGGGCCAGATACGCAGTATTTT
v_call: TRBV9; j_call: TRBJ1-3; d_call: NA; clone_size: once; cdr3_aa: CASSAGRGSSGNTIYF; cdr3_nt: TGTGCCAGCAGCGCAGGGAGGGGCTCCTCTGGAAACACCATATATTTT
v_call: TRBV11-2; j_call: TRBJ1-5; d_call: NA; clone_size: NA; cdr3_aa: CASSLDGQPQHF; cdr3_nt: TGTGCCAGCAGCTTAGATGGCCAGCCCCAGCATTTT
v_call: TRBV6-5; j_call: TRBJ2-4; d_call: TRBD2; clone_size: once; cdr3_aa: CASSTGERGGNIQYF; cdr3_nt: TGTGCCAGCAGTACAGGGGAGCGGGGGGGAAACATTCAGTACTTC
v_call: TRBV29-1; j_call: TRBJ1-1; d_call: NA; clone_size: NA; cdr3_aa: CSVEPGDEAFF; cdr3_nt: TGCAGCGTTGAACCCGGGGATGAAGCTTTCTTT
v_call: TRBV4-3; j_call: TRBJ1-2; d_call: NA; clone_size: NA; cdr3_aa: CASSQDRQPNYGYTF; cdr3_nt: TGCGCCAGCAGCCAAGACCGACAGCCTAACTATGGCTACACCTTC
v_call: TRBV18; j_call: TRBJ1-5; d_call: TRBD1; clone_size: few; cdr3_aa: CASSGTVKKGNQPQHF; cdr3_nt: TGTGCCAGCTCAGGGACAGTAAAGAAAGGCAATCAGCCCCAGCATTTT
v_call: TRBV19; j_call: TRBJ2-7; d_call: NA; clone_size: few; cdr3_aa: CASSTSGYEQYF; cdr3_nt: TGTGCCAGTAGTACCTCAGGCTACGAGCAGTACTTC
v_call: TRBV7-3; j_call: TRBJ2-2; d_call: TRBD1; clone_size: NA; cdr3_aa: CASSLTGIGTGSIGELFF; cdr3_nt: TGTGCCAGCAGCTTAACGGGCATCGGGACAGGATCGATCGGGGAGCTGTTTTTT
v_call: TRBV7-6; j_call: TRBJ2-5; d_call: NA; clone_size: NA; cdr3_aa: CASSLGGVQETQYF; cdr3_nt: TGTGCCAGCAGCTTAGGGGGGGTCCAAGAGACCCAGTACTTC
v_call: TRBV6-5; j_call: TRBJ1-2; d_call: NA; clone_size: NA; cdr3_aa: CASSYAGLGGYTF; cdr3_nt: TGTGCCAGCAGTTACGCGGGGCTGGGTGGCTACACCTTC
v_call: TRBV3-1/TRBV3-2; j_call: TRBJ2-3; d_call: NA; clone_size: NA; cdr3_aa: CASSLRSSTDTQYF; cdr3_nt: TGTGCCAGCAGCCTCCGGTCTAGCACAGATACGCAGTATTTT